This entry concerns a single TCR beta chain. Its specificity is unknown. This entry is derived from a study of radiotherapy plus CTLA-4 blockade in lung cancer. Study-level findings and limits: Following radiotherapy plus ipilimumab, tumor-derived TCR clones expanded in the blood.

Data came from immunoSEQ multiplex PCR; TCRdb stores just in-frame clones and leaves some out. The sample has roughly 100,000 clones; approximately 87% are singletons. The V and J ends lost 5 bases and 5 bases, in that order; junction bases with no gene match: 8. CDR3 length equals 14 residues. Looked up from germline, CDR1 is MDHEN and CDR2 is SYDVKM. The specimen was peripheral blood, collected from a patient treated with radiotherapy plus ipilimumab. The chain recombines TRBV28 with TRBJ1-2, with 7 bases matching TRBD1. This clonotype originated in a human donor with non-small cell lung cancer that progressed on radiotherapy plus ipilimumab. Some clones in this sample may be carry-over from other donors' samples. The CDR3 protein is CASSATGDPYGYTF. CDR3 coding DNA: TGTGCCAGCAGTGCCACAGGGGACCCGTATGGCTACACCTTC.